The present TCR beta chain was sequenced within a study of long-term antiretroviral therapy in people with HIV. The assay used was immunoSEQ (version v3.0), run at survey level. This table comes from immunoSEQ multiplex PCR, and its TCRdb copy is limited to in-frame clones, with some not included. The table has more than 20,000 clones, more than 85% seen once; the top ten hold more than 4%. The source of this sequence is a man aged 35 to 55 with HIV. The source material was unsorted PBMCs, sampled approximately 2.6 years after starting antiretroviral therapy.

DNA for the CDR3: TGTGCCAGCAGTTCACACTCCCCTCGGGCGGGAGTGGGGAATGAGCAGTTCTTC. This sequence encodes CASSSHSPRAGVGNEQFF. The chain links TRBV27 to TRBJ2-1; 7 bases line up with TRBD2. Germline CDR1 MNHEY, CDR2 SMNVEV (reference sequence). V lost 4 bases, J lost 7 bases, and 19 bases stayed unmatched. The length of the CDR3 is 18 residues.